What follows is one T cell receptor (beta chain) and its context. Germline V gene sequence: CDR1 SGHTS, CDR2 YDEGEE. Trimming took 5 bases from V and 14 from J, leaving 10 bases between them. The CDR3 has 10 residues. This sample was included in a study of blood T cell repertoires in COVID-19. Across the whole study: Material from acute and convalescent COVID-19 was sourced from the United States, Italy and Spain.

The protocol was immunoSEQ multiplex PCR, while the TCRdb copy is restricted to in-frame clones and leaves out a portion. This sample has tens of thousands of clones, with around 84% found just once. Input material: peripheral blood. The chain couples TRBV5-8 to TRBJ2-2; D unresolved. This TCR came from a human donor in a cohort sampled during active COVID-19. The DNA for the CDR3 is TGTGCCAGCAGACGACTCACCCTGTTTTTT. It encodes CASRRLTLFF.